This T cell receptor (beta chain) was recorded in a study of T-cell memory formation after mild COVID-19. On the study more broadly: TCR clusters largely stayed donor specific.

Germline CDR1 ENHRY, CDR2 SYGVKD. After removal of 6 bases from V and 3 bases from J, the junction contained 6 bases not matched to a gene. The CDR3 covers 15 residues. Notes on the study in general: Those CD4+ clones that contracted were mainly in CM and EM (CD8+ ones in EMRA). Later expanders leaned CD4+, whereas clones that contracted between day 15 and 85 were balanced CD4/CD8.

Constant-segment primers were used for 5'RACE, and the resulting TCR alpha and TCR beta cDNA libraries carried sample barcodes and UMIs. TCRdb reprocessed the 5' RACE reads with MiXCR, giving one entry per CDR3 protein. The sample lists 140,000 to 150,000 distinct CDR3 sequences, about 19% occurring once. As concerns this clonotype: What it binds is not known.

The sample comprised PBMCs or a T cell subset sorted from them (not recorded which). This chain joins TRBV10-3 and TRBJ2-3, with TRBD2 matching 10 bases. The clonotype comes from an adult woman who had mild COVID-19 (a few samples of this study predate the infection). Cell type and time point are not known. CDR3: CAISPGTSATDTQYF. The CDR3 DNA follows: TGTGCCATCAGCCCCGGGACTAGCGCTACAGATACGCAGTATTTT.